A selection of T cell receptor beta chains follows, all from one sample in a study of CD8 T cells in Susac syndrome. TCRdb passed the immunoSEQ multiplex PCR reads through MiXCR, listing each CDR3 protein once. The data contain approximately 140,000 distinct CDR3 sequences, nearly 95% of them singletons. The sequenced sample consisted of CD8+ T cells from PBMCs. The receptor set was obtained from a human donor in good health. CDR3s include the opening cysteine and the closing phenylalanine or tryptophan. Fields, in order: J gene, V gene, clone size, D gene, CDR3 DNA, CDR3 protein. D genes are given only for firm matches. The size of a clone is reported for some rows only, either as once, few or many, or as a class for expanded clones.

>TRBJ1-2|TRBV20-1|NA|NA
TGCAGTGCTAGAGGTCAGGATCAATTGGATGGCTACACCTTC
CSARGQDQLDGYTF
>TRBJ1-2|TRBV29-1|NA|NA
TGCAGCGTGGCAGCTAACTATGGCTACACCTTC
CSVAANYGYTF
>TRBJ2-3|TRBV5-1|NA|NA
TGCGCCAGCCATACAAACTTTGAAGATACGCAGTATTTT
CASHTNFEDTQYF
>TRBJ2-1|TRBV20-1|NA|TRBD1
TGCAGTGCTAGAGATTTGACAGGGGGACTCCGAAAGCAGTTCTTC
CSARDLTGGLRKQFF
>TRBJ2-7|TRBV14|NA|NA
TGTGCCAGCAGCCCGGGGTTTTACTACGAGCAGTACTTC
CASSPGFYYEQYF
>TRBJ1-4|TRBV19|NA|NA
TGTGCCAGTAGAAGTTATGGTGGTGAAAAACTGTTTTTT
CASRSYGGEKLFF
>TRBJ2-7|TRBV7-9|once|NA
TGTGCCAGCAGCTCCCGGACGGGACTGGACGAGCAGTACTTC
CASSSRTGLDEQYF
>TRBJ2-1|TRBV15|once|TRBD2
TGTGCCACCAGCACCACTAGCGGGAGAATGGGTGTTGACAATGAGCAGTTCTTC
CATSTTSGRMGVDNEQFF
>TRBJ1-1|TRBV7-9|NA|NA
TGTGCCAGCAGCTTGCCGGGGCTGGTCACTGAAGCTTTCTTT
CASSLPGLVTEAFF
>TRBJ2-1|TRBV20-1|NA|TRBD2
TGCAGTGCTAGAGATACAGCGGGAGGGCCGGATGAGCAGTTCTTC
CSARDTAGGPDEQFF
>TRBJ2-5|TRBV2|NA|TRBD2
TGTGCCAGCAGGACTAGCGGAACTCCAATCTTGGAGACCCAGTACTTC
CASRTSGTPILETQYF
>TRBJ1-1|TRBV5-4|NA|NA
TGTGCCAGCACTCCCTGGGGAGATATGAACACTGAAGCTTTCTTT
CASTPWGDMNTEAFF
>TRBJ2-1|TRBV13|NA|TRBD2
TGTGCCAGCCAGGCTAGCGGCAATGAGCAGTTCTTC
CASQASGNEQFF
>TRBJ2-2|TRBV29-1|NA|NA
TGCAGCGTTGACGATGACACCGGGGAGCTGTTTTTT
CSVDDDTGELFF
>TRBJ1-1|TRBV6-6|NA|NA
TGTGCCAGCTTTGAGAGGGCCACTGAAGCTTTCTTT
CASFERATEAFF
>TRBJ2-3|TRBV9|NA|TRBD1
TGTGCCAGCAGCGTCTGGGACAGCGACACAGATACGCAGTATTTT
CASSVWDSDTDTQYF
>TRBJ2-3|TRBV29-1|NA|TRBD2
TGCAGCGTTGAAGTAGCGGGAGGGAACACAGATACGCAGTATTTT
CSVEVAGGNTDTQYF
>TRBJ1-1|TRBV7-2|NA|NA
TGTGCCAGCAGCTTAGTTTTGGGTGAAGCTTTCTTT
CASSLVLGEAFF
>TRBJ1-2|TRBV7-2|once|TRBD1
TGTGCCAGCAGCGCGACAGGGGGGAACTATGGCTACACCTTC
CASSATGGNYGYTF
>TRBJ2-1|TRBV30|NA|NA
TGTGCCTGCCACAACCCTACAAACTACAATGAGCAGTTCTTC
CACHNPTNYNEQFF
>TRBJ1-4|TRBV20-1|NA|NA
TGCAGTGCTAGAGATGTGACAGCAAATGAAAAACTGTTTTTT
CSARDVTANEKLFF
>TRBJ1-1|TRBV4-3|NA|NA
TGCGCCAGCAGCCAAGGGGCGGCCATGAACACTGAAGCTTTCTTT
CASSQGAAMNTEAFF
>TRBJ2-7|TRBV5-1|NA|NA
TGCGCCAGCAGCCACTCACAGGGTGGTAAATACGAGCAGTACTTC
CASSHSQGGKYEQYF
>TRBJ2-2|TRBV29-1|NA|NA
TGCAGCGTTGAGATGGAGGGGGCCTCTGGGGCCGGGGAGCTGTTTTTT
CSVEMEGASGAGELFF
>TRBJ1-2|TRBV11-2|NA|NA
TGTGCCAGCAGCCCTAGTTGGGATGGCTACACCTTC
CASSPSWDGYTF
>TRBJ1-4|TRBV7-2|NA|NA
TGTGCCAGCAGCGTAGTGACAGCCACCAATGAAAAACTGTTTTTT
CASSVVTATNEKLFF
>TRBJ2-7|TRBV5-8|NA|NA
TGTGCCAGCAGCTTGACCGTAAAGTCCGAGCAGTACTTC
CASSLTVKSEQYF
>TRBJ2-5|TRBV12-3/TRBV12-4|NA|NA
TGTGCCAGCAGGCTGCCAAGCGGCCAAGAGACCCAGTACTTC
CASRLPSGQETQYF
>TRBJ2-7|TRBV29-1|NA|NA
TGCAGCGTCCTCAGGGGCGAGCAGTACTTC
CSVLRGEQYF
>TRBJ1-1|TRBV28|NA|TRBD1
TGTGCCAGCAGTTGGGACAGTAAAGCTTTCTTT
CASSWDSKAFF
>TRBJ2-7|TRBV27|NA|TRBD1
TGTGCCAGCAGACCGACAGGGCCGAGCTCCTACGAGCAGTACTTC
CASRPTGPSSYEQYF
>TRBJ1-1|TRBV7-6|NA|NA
TGTGCCAGCAGCGAGGGGGTTCGCACTGAAGCTTTCTTT
CASSEGVRTEAFF
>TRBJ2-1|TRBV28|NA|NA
TGTGCCAGCAGTCCTCACAATGAGCAGTTCTTC
CASSPHNEQFF
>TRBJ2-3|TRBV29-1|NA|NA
TGCAGCGTTCTCACAGATACGCAGTATTTT
CSVLTDTQYF
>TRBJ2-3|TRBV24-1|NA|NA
TGTGCCACCAGTGATTTCACGGGACTGTCAGATACGCAGTATTTT
CATSDFTGLSDTQYF
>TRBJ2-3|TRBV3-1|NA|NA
TGTGCCAGCAGCCGTCTTGCGGGATCTAGCACAGATACGCAGTATTTT
CASSRLAGSSTDTQYF